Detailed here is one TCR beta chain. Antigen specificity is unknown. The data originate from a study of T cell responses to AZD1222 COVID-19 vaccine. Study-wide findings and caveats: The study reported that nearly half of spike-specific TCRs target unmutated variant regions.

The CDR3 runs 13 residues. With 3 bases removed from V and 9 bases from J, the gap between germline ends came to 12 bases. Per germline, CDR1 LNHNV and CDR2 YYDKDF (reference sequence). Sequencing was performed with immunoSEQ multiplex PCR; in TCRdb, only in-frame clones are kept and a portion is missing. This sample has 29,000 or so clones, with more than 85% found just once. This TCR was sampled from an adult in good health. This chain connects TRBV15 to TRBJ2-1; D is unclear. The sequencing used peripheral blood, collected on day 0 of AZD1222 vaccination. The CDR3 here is CATSRGPATEQFF. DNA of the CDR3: TGTGCCACCAGCAGGGGCCCGGCAACTGAGCAGTTCTTC. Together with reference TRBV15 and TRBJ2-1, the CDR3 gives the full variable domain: DAMVIQNPRYQVTQFGKPVTLSCSQTLNHNVMYWYQQKSSQAPKLLFHYYDKDFNNEADTPDNFQSRRPNTSFCFLDIRSPGLGDTAMYLCATSRGPATEQFFGPGTRLTVL.